One sample yielded the 28 T cell receptor beta chains listed below, sequenced in a study of blood T cell repertoires in COVID-19. Sequencing was performed with immunoSEQ multiplex PCR; in TCRdb, only in-frame clones are kept and a portion is missing. This table holds about 310,000 clones, around nine tenths found once. Sequencing was performed on PBMCs or T cells enriched from blood (not recorded which). These receptors were obtained from a woman aged 25 to 45 who had recovered from COVID-19.

The chain recombines TRBV4-3 with TRBJ1-2; 8 nucleotides line up with TRBD1. CDR3 length: 13 residues. The junction had 5 bases not matched to a gene; V was cut back by 3 bases and J by 8 bases. Per the germline V gene, CDR1 is LGHNA and CDR2 is YSLEER. CDR3 sequence (DNA): TGCGCCAGCAGCCACGGACAGGGAGAGGGCTACACCTTC. Translating gives CASSHGQGEGYTF.

The chain recombines TRBV7-2 with TRBJ2-3, with 7 bases that match TRBD2. Losses at the gene ends were 5 bases for V and 1 base for J; bases not matched to a gene: 6. Germline CDR1 is SGHTA and CDR2 is FQGNSA. CDR3 size: 15 residues. CDR3 coding DNA: TGTGCCAGCAGCCTAGGACTAGTTGGCACAGATACGCAGTATTTT. Amino acid sequence: CASSLGLVGTDTQYF.

In this sample, this clone turned up once. This chain connects TRBV2 to TRBJ1-5; 9 nucleotides agree with TRBD1. This CDR3 spans 13 amino acids. After removal of 8 bases from V and 6 bases from J, the junction contained 5 bases not matched to a gene. Germline CDR1 is SNHLY and CDR2 is FYNNEI. In DNA form, the CDR3 reads TGTGCCAGCGAACAGGGGGCGGGTCAGCCCCAGCATTTT. Its translation is CASEQGAGQPQHF.

The J gene is TRBJ2-7, the V gene TRBV7-9, with 11 nucleotides matching TRBD1. This CDR3 has 15 residues. V gave up 5 bases and J gave up 4 bases; unmatched junction bases: 7. CDR1 and CDR2 (germline): SEHNR, FQNEAQ (reference sequence). The CDR3 region has the DNA TGTGCCAGCAGCCCGAGGACAGGGGGCAGGTACGAGCAGTACTTC. It encodes CASSPRTGGRYEQYF.

The CDR3 spells CASRDRANEKLFF. In nucleotides, the CDR3 is TGTGCCAGTCGGGACAGGGCTAATGAAAAACTGTTTTTT. This chain uses TRBV19 with TRBJ1-4; TRBD1 matches at 9 bases. V lost 8 bases, J lost 3 bases, and 1 base stayed unmatched. The CDR3 has 13 amino acids. The V gene's germline CDR1 is LNHDA and CDR2 SQIVND (reference sequence).

The genes are TRBV11-2 and TRBJ2-7; no clear D. Germline V gene sequence: CDR1 SGHAT, CDR2 FQNNGV. This CDR3 has 15 residues. V lost 2 bases and J 7 bases, leaving 18 bases between the germline ends. CDR3 sequence reads: CASSLNSGAYGEQYF. As DNA, the CDR3 is TGTGCCAGCAGCTTAAATAGTGGCGCGTACGGGGAGCAGTACTTC.

The chain couples TRBV7-9 to TRBJ2-7, with 7 bases lining up with TRBD1. Germline assignment: CDR1 SEHNR and CDR2 FQNEAQ (reference sequence). The CDR3 sequence is 15 residues long. After removal of 4 bases from V and 1 base from J, the junction contained 7 bases not matched to a gene. CDR3 sequence: CASSSTHRGSYEQYF. The CDR3 nucleotides are TGTGCCAGCAGCTCGACCCACAGGGGTTCCTACGAGCAGTACTTC. Full variable domain (outside the CDR3, taken from reference TRBV7-9 and TRBJ2-7): DTGVSQNPRHKITKRGQNVTFRCDPISEHNRLYWYRQTLGQGPEFLTYFQNEAQLEKSRLLSDRFSAERPKGSFSTLEIQRTEQGDSAMYLCASSSTHRGSYEQYFGPGTRLTVT.

V usage is TRBV19 and J usage is TRBJ1-1; D is unresolved. Germline-derived CDR1 and CDR2 are LNHDA and SQIVND (reference sequence). Between the trimmed V and J ends, which lost 6 bases and 4 bases, there was a span of 24 bases. The CDR3 totals 17 residues. The CDR3 sequence: CASSLNGPSGLATEAFF. Written as DNA, the CDR3 is TGTGCCAGTAGCCTTAATGGACCTAGCGGGTTGGCCACTGAAGCTTTCTTT.

This chain links TRBV7-2 with TRBJ2-7; 9 nucleotides line up with TRBD2. After removal of 2 bases from V and 4 bases from J, the junction contained 6 bases not matched to a gene. Germline V gene data show CDR1 as SGHTA and CDR2 as FQGNSA. This CDR3 comprises 15 residues. In nucleotides, the CDR3 is TGTGCCAGCAGCTTAAGTAGCGGGAGTCAGTACGAGCAGTACTTC. Residues: CASSLSSGSQYEQYF.

The V gene is TRBV5-5, the J gene TRBJ2-1, with TRBD1 matching over 8 bases. This CDR3 spans 15 amino acids. Germline assignment: CDR1 SGHKS and CDR2 YYEKEE (reference sequence). Losses at the gene ends were 3 bases for V and 4 bases for J; bases not matched to a gene: 6. CDR3 protein: CASSSGQGKYNEQFF. Here the CDR3 DNA reads TGTGCCAGCAGCTCCGGACAGGGTAAATACAATGAGCAGTTCTTC.

The chain carries TRBV24-1 and TRBJ2-1; 7 bases fit TRBD2. This CDR3 has 15 amino acids. Germline CDR1 and CDR2: KGHDR and SFDVKD. Trimming cost V 3 bases and J 6 bases; bases outside gene matches: 7. CDR3 DNA sequence: TGTGCCACCAGTGATGCGGCGGGAGCCTCCAATGAGCAGTTCTTC. It translates to CATSDAAGASNEQFF.

The chain joins TRBV11-3 to TRBJ2-3; 11 nucleotides agree with TRBD1. The CDR3 loop spans 15 amino acids. V shed 5 bases, J shed 1 base, and the junction held 2 bases outside the gene matches. Germline values: CDR1 SGHNT, CDR2 YENEEA. The CDR3 bases are TGTGCCAGCAGCCGGACAGGGGGCGGCACAGATACGCAGTATTTT. Protein sequence: CASSRTGGGTDTQYF.

The V and J genes are TRBV4-2 and TRBJ1-5; D may be TRBD1 (5 bases). Germline V gene sequence: CDR1 LGHNA, CDR2 YNFKEQ. The CDR3 has 15 amino acids. Trimming shortened V by 2 bases and J by 9 bases, and 17 bases separated the two germline ends. CDR3 residues: CASSQSGTEGLPQHF. As DNA, the CDR3 is TGTGCCAGCAGCCAAAGCGGGACGGAGGGGCTGCCCCAGCATTTT.

Concerning this clone: No DNA is shown, since the ends of the CDR3 on it are uncertain; the CDR3 is the one TCRdb lists. V and J are TRBV28 and TRBJ1-1; TRBD1 was called by the table and not checked on the DNA. Termini included, the CDR3 measures 12 amino acids. Germline loops: CDR1 MDHEN, CDR2 SYDVKM. The CDR3 sequence: CASQAVGQGTFF.

The CDR3 DNA sequence: TGTGCCAGCAGCCGAGCAAATTTAGGACAGGGGGGTGACTATGGCTACACCTTC. It encodes CASSRANLGQGGDYGYTF. The chain joins TRBV7-9 to TRBJ1-2, with 10 positions matching TRBD1. The CDR3 contains 18 residues. V was pared by 5 bases and J by 3 bases, with 15 bases of the junction left unmatched. CDR1 and CDR2 (germline): SEHNR, FQNEAQ (reference sequence).

In this sample, this clone turned up a few times. This chain uses TRBV29-1 with TRBJ1-2, with unresolved D. V lost 4 bases and J lost 4, with 10 bases in between. Germline loops: CDR1 SQVTM, CDR2 ANQGSEA. The CDR3 spans 12 residues. The CDR3 is CSVGDEVYGYTF. The CDR3 DNA sequence: TGCAGCGTTGGAGACGAGGTCTATGGCTACACCTTC.

The rearrangement joins TRBV25-1 to TRBJ2-3, with 7 bases that match TRBD2. V shed 8 bases and J 3 bases; nucleotides not matched to a gene: 5. CDR3 size: 13 residues. Looked up from germline, CDR1 is MGHDK and CDR2 is SYGVNS. CDR3 amino acids: CASGLGGTDTQYF. The CDR3 region has the DNA TGTGCCAGCGGGTTGGGGGGGACAGATACGCAGTATTTT.

V usage is TRBV2 and J usage is TRBJ1-5; TRBD1 aligns across 8 bases. Per germline, CDR1 SNHLY and CDR2 FYNNEI. V trimming: 4 bases; J trimming: 3 bases; junction bases outside the gene matches: 2. The CDR3 is 14 residues long. For the CDR3, the DNA is TGTGCCAGCAGTGCGGACAGGGTCAATCAGCCCCAGCATTTT. Translating gives CASSADRVNQPQHF. The full variable domain, in which reference TRBV2 and TRBJ1-5 provide the parts outside the CDR3, is EPEVTQTPSHQVTQMGQEVILRCVPISNHLYFYWYRQILGQKVEFLVSFYNNEISEKSEIFDDQFSVERPDGSNFTLKIRSTKLEDSAMYFCASSADRVNQPQHFGDGTRLSIL.

The chain carries TRBV5-8 and TRBJ2-5; the D is unclear. This CDR3 has 12 residues. Per the germline V gene, CDR1 is SGHTS and CDR2 is YDEGEE. V gave up 4 bases and J gave up 4 bases, with 8 bases separating them. The CDR3 DNA reads TGTGCCAGCAGCCTAATCGTAGAGACCCAGTACTTC. Its protein is CASSLIVETQYF. The entire variable domain, with the rest obtained from reference TRBV5-8 and TRBJ2-5, is as follows: EAGVTQSPTHLIKTRGQQATLRCSPISGHTSVYWYQQALGLGLQFLLWYDEGEERNRGNFPPRFSGRQFPNYSSELNVNALELEDSALYLCASSLIVETQYFGPGTRLLVL.

The J gene is TRBJ2-2, the V gene TRBV27; D not certain. CDR3 length: 13 amino acids. Germline V gene sequence: CDR1 MNHEY, CDR2 SMNVEV (reference sequence). V was shortened by 3 bases and J by 4 bases, with 6 bases between the two germline ends. Written as DNA, the CDR3 is TGTGCCAGCAGTTTCTCCGGCACCGGGGAGCTGTTTTTT. Encoded protein: CASSFSGTGELFF.

V gene TRBV11-2 combines with J gene TRBJ2-1; 10 bases are shared with TRBD2. This CDR3 region has 15 residues. Germline values: CDR1 SGHAT, CDR2 FQNNGV. Trimming took 2 bases from V and 5 from J; bases not matched to a gene: 3. CDR3 DNA sequence: TGTGCCAGCAGCTTACAAGCGGGAGGGAACAATGAGCAGTTCTTC. Translation: CASSLQAGGNNEQFF.

The rearrangement joins TRBV2 to TRBJ1-6; D perhaps matches TRBD1 (6 bases). This CDR3 is built from 15 residues. Trimming pared 5 bases from V and 7 bases from J, leaving 15 bases between. Germline CDR1 reads SNHLY; CDR2 reads FYNNEI. The CDR3 nucleotides read TGTGCCAGCAGTTTGGACAGCCCTAAGAATTCACCCCTCCACTTT. Its protein is CASSLDSPKNSPLHF.

The gene calls are TRBV19 and TRBJ2-3; the match to TRBD2 covers 12 bases. This CDR3 is built from 20 residues. V trimming: 3 bases; J trimming: 0 bases; junction bases outside the gene matches: 13. The germline V gene has CDR1 LNHDA and CDR2 SQIVND (reference sequence). CDR3 sequence (DNA): TGTGCCAGTAGTATTAGGGGACTAGCGGGTATTACAGGTAGCACAGATACGCAGTATTTT. Protein sequence: CASSIRGLAGITGSTDTQYF.

J is TRBJ1-4 and V is TRBV19; TRBD1 is a possible D gene (6 bases). CDR1 and CDR2 (germline): LNHDA, SQIVND (reference sequence). CDR3 size: 16 residues. Deletions cut 7 bases from V and 2 bases from J, with 17 bases between. This CDR3 is CASTTPSGETNEKLFF. The CDR3 bases are TGTGCCAGTACTACACCGTCAGGGGAGACTAATGAAAAACTGTTTTTT.

The chain employs TRBV2 and TRBJ2-3; possibly TRBD1 for D (5 bases). CDR1 SNHLY and CDR2 FYNNEI come from the germline V gene. V gave up 3 bases and J gave up 3 bases, with 10 bases separating them. CDR3 size: 14 residues. The CDR3 bases are TGTGCCAGCAGTGAGCAGGGTCGGACAGATACGCAGTATTTT. It codes for CASSEQGRTDTQYF.

This CDR3 is CASSFGLAGGSYEQYF. In DNA form, the CDR3 reads TGTGCCAGCAGCTTCGGACTAGCGGGAGGGTCCTACGAGCAGTACTTC. The chain has TRBV5-6 and TRBJ2-7; 15 nucleotides match TRBD2. There are 16 residues in the CDR3. Trimming cost V 2 bases and J 1 base; bases outside gene matches: 1. The germline V gene has CDR1 SGHDT and CDR2 YYEEEE. The variable domain in full, with the rest retrieved from reference TRBV5-6 and TRBJ2-7, is DAGVTQSPTHLIKTRGQQVTLRCSPKSGHDTVSWYQQALGQGPQFIFQYYEEEERQRGNFPDRFSGHQFPNYSSELNVNALLLGDSALYLCASSFGLAGGSYEQYFGPGTRLTVT.

This chain joins TRBV28 and TRBJ1-1; 10 bases agree with TRBD1. Per germline, CDR1 MDHEN and CDR2 SYDVKM. The ends lost 3 bases at V and 5 bases at J; junction bases unmatched: 9. The CDR3 totals 16 residues. CDR3 DNA: TGTGCCAGCAGTTTTCGCGGACAGGGGGTGCGGACTGAAGCTTTCTTT. Its translation: CASSFRGQGVRTEAFF.

Details on this clone: The sample carries other DNA sequences with the same CDR3. V and J are TRBV5-4 and TRBJ1-2; 8 bases match TRBD1. Germline-derived CDR1 and CDR2 are SGHNT and YYREEE (reference sequence). The CDR3 loop spans 13 amino acids. J was trimmed by 3 bases and V by 2 bases; bases with no gene match: 0. CDR3 DNA: TGTGCCAGCAGCTTACAGGGGGACTATGGCTACACCTTC. Translation: CASSLQGDYGYTF.